Listed here are 25 T cell receptor beta chains from one sample, sequenced in a study of T cells in Graves' hyperthyroidism and ophthalmopathy (dated by TCRdb to about 2019). The method was multiplex PCR. Sequencing instrument: Illumina HiSeq 2000. TCR beta CDR3 regions were amplified from RNA transcripts. The first round of RT-PCR for the TCR CDR3 was performed with the HTBI primer set and the Qiagen OneStep RT-PCR kit. Using fastp at Q25 and MiXCR, TCRdb reprocessed the public reads and kept productive beta chains. Identical CDR3 protein sequences are pooled into one entry, listed with their most common genes and DNA. The sample table lists roughly 400,000 distinct CDR3 sequences, less than 20% of them with a count of one. Jointly, the top ten make up around a quarter of the sample. The sample comprised blood. Source of these receptors: a woman under 30 with Graves' hyperthyroidism that later progressed to Graves' ophthalmopathy.

V gene TRBV20-1 combines with J gene TRBJ2-1; 8 positions match TRBD2. The CDR3 is 17 residues long. The V segment lost 0 bases and the J segment 0 bases; nucleotides outside the gene matches: 7. Germline V lookup: CDR1 DFQATT, CDR2 SNEGSKA (reference sequence). CDR3 DNA sequence: TGCAGTGCTAGAGATGGAAGCGGGAGAAGCTCCTACAATGAGCAGTTCTTC. It yields the protein CSARDGSGRSSYNEQFF.

This clonotype was counted many times. The rearrangement uses TRBV28 and TRBJ2-5; the match to TRBD2 covers 10 bases. The germline gives CDR1 MDHEN, CDR2 SYDVKM. CDR3 length: 19 residues. With 5 bases clipped from V and 3 bases from J, the junction kept 18 bases outside the gene matches. CDR3 in DNA: TGTGCCAGCAGTCGCCATAGACTAGCGGGCGGTTCGTGGGAAGAGACCCAGTACTTC. It translates to CASSRHRLAGGSWEETQYF.

The rearrangement links TRBV20-1 to TRBJ2-3; 8 positions match TRBD2. The junction had 31 bases not matched to a gene; V was cut back by 4 bases and J by 7 bases. Germline CDR1 is DFQATT and CDR2 is SNEGSKA (reference sequence). This CDR3 is built from 21 residues. The CDR3 DNA sequence: TGCAGTGCTAAAGGGCGAGCGGGAGATGGCACCGGACCCTCCCCTGAACATACGCAGTATTTT. Its translation is CSAKGRAGDGTGPSPEHTQYF.

As to this clonotype: With a much larger clone just one base away, this may be a read error. The rearrangement links TRBV9 to TRBJ2-7; perhaps D is TRBD1 or TRBD2 (5 bases each). The DNA end is more similar to TRBJ2-1, so the J call may be wrong. The germline CDR1 and CDR2 sequences are SGDLS and YYNGEE. The CDR3 consists of 14 residues. CDR3 residues: CASSVEGSSYEQFF. The DNA of the CDR3 is TGTGCCAGCAGCGTAGAGGGGAGCTCCTACGAGCAGTTCTTC.

This clonotype was recorded a few times. The V gene is TRBV6-1, the J gene TRBJ2-7; D remains unclear. The CDR3 has 13 residues. The V gene lost 5 bases and the J gene lost 3 bases, with 11 bases spanning the gap. Germline V gives CDR1 MNHNS, CDR2 SASEGT. The chain's CDR3 is CASSQSENYEQYF. CDR3 sequence (DNA): TGTGCCAGCAGTCAGTCGGAAAACTACGAGCAGTACTTC.

This clonotype was counted at least ten times. This sequence joins TRBV7-2 and TRBJ2-3; 7 bases line up with TRBD2. The V gene end was trimmed by 0 bases and the J gene end by 2 bases; junction bases not matched to a gene: 8. Germline V gene data show CDR1 as SGHTA and CDR2 as FQGNSA. The CDR3 consists of 17 residues. CDR3 nucleotide sequence: TGTGCCAGCAGCTTAGCGTCTAGCGGATGGGACACAGATACGCAGTATTTT. It codes for CASSLASSGWDTDTQYF.

This clonotype occurred many times. The CDR3 nucleotides are TGTGCCAGCAGCCGAGGGGTTAAGGCAGCAGCTAACTATGGCTACACCTTC. This codes for CASSRGVKAAANYGYTF. J is TRBJ1-2 and V is TRBV3-1; a weak D match, TRBD1 (5 bases). Germline V gene sequence: CDR1 LGHDT, CDR2 YNNKEL (reference sequence). Trimming removed 4 bases from V and 0 bases from J, with 18 bases in between. This CDR3 is built from 17 residues.

In its sample, this clonotype was seen a few times. The chain combines TRBV7-8 with TRBJ2-7; TRBD2 is a possible D gene (5 bases). The germline V and J ends were trimmed by 4 bases and 0 bases, with 16 bases remaining between them. CDR1 is SGHVS and CDR2 is FQNEAQ in the germline V gene. This CDR3 is 16 amino acids long. The CDR3 coding sequence is TGTGCCAGCAGCTCTCAGCGGCCCGGGATCTCCTACGAGCAGTACTTC. This gives the protein CASSSQRPGISYEQYF.

This rearrangement joins TRBV7-2 to TRBJ2-1; TRBD2 aligns across 11 bases. V lost 4 bases, J lost 0 bases, and 5 bases stayed unmatched. Germline CDR1 reads SGHTA; CDR2 reads FQGNSA. CDR3 length equals 17 residues. The CDR3 here is CASSSLSGRASYNEQFF. The CDR3 DNA reads TGTGCCAGCAGCTCCCTTAGCGGGAGGGCCTCCTACAATGAGCAGTTCTTC.

This clonotype was picked up many times. The genes are TRBV28 and TRBJ1-1; D not resolved. Germline CDR1 is MDHEN and CDR2 is SYDVKM. CDR3 length equals 17 residues. Trimming left V 3 bases short and J 1 base short, with 18 bases between. The CDR3 sequence is CASSFALTGGRNTEAFF. The CDR3 region has the DNA TGTGCCAGCAGTTTTGCTTTAACGGGAGGGAGGAACACTGAAGCTTTCTTT.

This chain connects TRBV20-1 to TRBJ2-7; 12 bases are a match to TRBD2. V lost 3 bases, J lost 2 bases, and 17 bases stayed unmatched. CDR1 and CDR2 from the germline V gene are DFQATT and SNEGSKA (reference sequence). This CDR3 is built from 19 residues. CDR3: CSASGQEGLAGQFTYEQYF. CDR3 DNA: TGCAGTGCTAGCGGACAGGAAGGACTAGCGGGGCAGTTCACCTACGAGCAGTACTTC.

There are many counts of this clonotype. The CDR3 loop reads CASSLDSRGYEQYF. CDR3 in DNA: TGTGCCAGCAGCTTAGATTCGCGGGGATACGAGCAGTACTTC. The rearrangement uses TRBV11-2 and TRBJ2-7; perhaps TRBD2 as D (6 bases). V gave up 0 bases and J gave up 4 bases, with 10 bases separating them. The CDR3 covers 14 residues. Germline values: CDR1 SGHAT, CDR2 FQNNGV.

This clonotype was observed at least ten times. The chain joins TRBV4-3 to TRBJ2-1, with D unclear. CDR3 length: 16 residues. CDR1 and CDR2 from the germline V gene are LGHNA and YSLEER. V lost 3 bases and J lost 3, with 15 bases in between. CDR3 protein: CASSHEPTAVYNEQFF. Here the CDR3 DNA reads TGCGCCAGCAGCCACGAGCCGACGGCGGTCTACAATGAGCAGTTCTTC.

There are many counts of this clonotype. CDR3 nucleotide sequence: TGTGCCAGCAGCCTGGGACTAGCGGTAACCTACAATGAGCAGTTCTTC. This gives the protein CASSLGLAVTYNEQFF. V usage is TRBV7-2 and J usage is TRBJ2-1, with TRBD2 matching over 11 bases. The V segment lost 5 bases and the J segment 2 bases; nucleotides outside the gene matches: 5. This CDR3 is built from 16 residues. CDR1 SGHTA and CDR2 FQGNSA come from the germline V gene.

This clonotype occurred many times. The chain employs TRBV28 and TRBJ2-3, with D tentatively TRBD1 or TRBD2 (6 bases each). V was shortened by 7 bases and J by 0 bases, with 11 bases between the two germline ends. Germline V gives CDR1 MDHEN, CDR2 SYDVKM. The CDR3 covers 14 residues. The CDR3 region is CASTIGGSTDTQYF. DNA for the CDR3: TGTGCCAGCACCATCGGGGGCAGCACAGATACGCAGTATTTT.

This clonotype appeared many times. The chain recombines TRBV11-2 with TRBJ2-3, with D perhaps given as TRBD1 or TRBD2 (5 bases each). There are 14 residues in the CDR3. Germline CDR1 is SGHAT and CDR2 is FQNNGV. V dropped 0 bases and J dropped 4 bases, with 8 bases sitting between them. This chain's CDR3 is CASSLEGDPDTQYF. The CDR3 region has the DNA TGTGCCAGCAGCTTAGAAGGGGACCCAGATACGCAGTATTTT.

This chain joins TRBV19 and TRBJ1-1; D is unclear. The V and J ends lost 2 bases and 7 bases respectively, with 14 bases between them. Germline-derived CDR1 and CDR2 are LNHDA and SQIVND (reference sequence). The CDR3 length is 14 residues. DNA for the CDR3: TGTGCCAGTAGTATATTAACCGGTTCCGATGAAGCTTTCTTT. Its translation: CASSILTGSDEAFF.

V and J are TRBV20-1 and TRBJ2-1; tentative D call: TRBD1 (5 bases). V was cut by 3 bases and J by 0 bases, with 18 bases left in between. The germline V gene encodes CDR1 DFQATT and CDR2 SNEGSKA (reference sequence). This CDR3 region has 17 residues. CDR3 coding DNA: TGCAGTGCTAGGGCCTCAGGACACCCGAGCTCCTACAATGAGCAGTTCTTC. Its translation is CSARASGHPSSYNEQFF.

This clonotype was detected many times. V is TRBV4-3 and J is TRBJ2-1; a possible D gene is TRBD2 (5 bases). V was shortened by 1 base and J by 8 bases, with 12 bases between the two germline ends. The germline CDR1 and CDR2 sequences are LGHNA and YSLEER. The CDR3 length is 14 residues. CDR3 protein: CASSQASTSHEQFF. CDR3 bases: TGCGCCAGCAGCCAAGCCTCCACTAGTCATGAGCAGTTCTTC.

As to this clonotype: A much larger clonotype is one base distant, so this may be a read error. This chain uses TRBV30 with TRBJ1-6, with D unclear. The CDR3 has 13 residues. Germline V gene sequence: CDR1 GTSNPN, CDR2 SVGIG (reference sequence). CDR3 in amino acids: CARDSGGNSPRHF. For the CDR3, the DNA is TGTGCCCGAGACTCCGGCGGTAATTCACCCCGCCACTTT.

This clonotype was picked up many times. The CDR3 DNA follows: TGTGCCAGCAGTTCCGGGTACTACGAGCAGTACTTC. The encoded protein is CASSSGYYEQYF. The chain recombines TRBV27 with TRBJ2-7, with unresolved D. Germline values: CDR1 MNHEY, CDR2 SMNVEV (reference sequence). The length of the CDR3 is 12 residues. Trimming pared 4 bases from V and 3 bases from J, leaving 7 bases between.

The chain is built from TRBV5-1 and TRBJ2-7; possibly TRBD1 for D (5 bases). The CDR3 is 13 residues long. Germline V gene data show CDR1 as SGHRS and CDR2 as YFSETQ. Trimming pared 2 bases from V and 6 bases from J, leaving 12 bases between. The CDR3: CASSFTREFEQYF. CDR3 nucleotides: TGCGCCAGCAGCTTCACCAGGGAATTCGAGCAGTACTTC.

V usage is TRBV28 and J usage is TRBJ2-2; D possibly uses TRBD1 or TRBD2 (5 bases each). Germline V gives CDR1 MDHEN, CDR2 SYDVKM. The length of the CDR3 is 16 residues. The germline V and J ends were trimmed by 1 base and 5 bases, with 14 bases remaining between them. DNA of the CDR3: TGTGCCAGCAGTTTATATATACGGGGCTTAACCGGGGAGCTGTTTTTT. This sequence encodes CASSLYIRGLTGELFF.

V is TRBV19 and J is TRBJ1-5; D gene ambiguous. CDR3 size: 17 residues. CDR1 is LNHDA and CDR2 is SQIVND in the germline V gene (reference sequence). Trimming removed 3 bases from V and 3 bases from J, with 18 bases in between. DNA for the CDR3: TGTGCCAGTAGTATTGAAACGGGCAGGCAGGACAATCAGCCCCAGCATTTT. Protein sequence: CASSIETGRQDNQPQHF.

The table lists this clonotype with a few counts. This chain connects TRBV5-4 to TRBJ2-5; the match to TRBD2 covers 13 bases. Trimming cost V 7 bases and J 5 bases; bases outside gene matches: 11. The CDR3 totals 16 residues. Per germline, CDR1 SGHNT and CDR2 YYREEE (reference sequence). CDR3 amino acids: CASFKPGLAGEETQYF. The CDR3 DNA sequence: TGTGCCAGCTTTAAACCCGGACTAGCGGGAGAGGAGACCCAGTACTTC.